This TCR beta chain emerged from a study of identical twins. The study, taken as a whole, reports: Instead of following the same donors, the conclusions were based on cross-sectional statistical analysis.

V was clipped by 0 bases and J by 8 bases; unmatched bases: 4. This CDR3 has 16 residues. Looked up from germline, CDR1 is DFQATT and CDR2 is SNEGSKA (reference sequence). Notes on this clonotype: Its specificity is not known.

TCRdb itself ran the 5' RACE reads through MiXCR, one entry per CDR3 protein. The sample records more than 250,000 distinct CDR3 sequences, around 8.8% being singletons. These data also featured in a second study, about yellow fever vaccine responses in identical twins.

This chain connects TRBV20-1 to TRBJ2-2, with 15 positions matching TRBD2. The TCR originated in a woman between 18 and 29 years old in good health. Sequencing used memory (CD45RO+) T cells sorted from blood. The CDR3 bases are TGCAGTGCTAGAGAAGGGACTAGCGGGAGGTTTGGGGAGCTGTTTTTT. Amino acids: CSAREGTSGRFGELFF.